This T cell receptor beta chain originates from a study of technical replicates of blood from four donors. V was clipped by 0 bases and J by 3 bases; unmatched bases: 2. There are 14 residues in the CDR3. Germline V gene lookup returns CDR1 SGHNT and CDR2 YYREEE (reference sequence). The table came from immunoSEQ multiplex PCR; TCRdb's copy has only in-frame clones and leaves some out. The sample holds about 80,000 clones, nearly 98% seen once. This rearrangement joins TRBV5-4 to TRBJ1-1, with TRBD1 identical over 7 bases. This sequence was found in a human donor in good health. Sequencing was done on a sample of T cells isolated from PBMCs. CDR3 amino acids: CASSLVQGDTEAFF. The CDR3 DNA reads as TGTGCCAGCAGCTTGGTTCAGGGGGACACTGAAGCTTTCTTT.